These 26 T cell receptor beta chains were all obtained from the same sample, sequenced in a study of CD8 T cells in ankylosing spondylitis. TCRdb re-called the 5' RACE reads with MiXCR, one entry per CDR3 protein. The data contain over 150,000 distinct CDR3 sequences, 15% to 20% of them seen just once; the ten biggest clones take up 4.3%. The material sequenced was blood, either unsorted or a sorted T cell fraction (not recorded which). The receptors originated from a male donor aged 10 to 35 with ankylosing spondylitis or in good health (not recorded which).

This clonotype was observed at least ten times. The chain links TRBV13 to TRBJ2-7, with D possibly called TRBD1 or TRBD2 (5 bases each). Germline V lookup: CDR1 PRHDT, CDR2 FYEKMQ (reference sequence). V was cut by 5 bases and J by 6 bases, with 17 bases left in between. CDR3 length equals 14 residues. This CDR3 reads CASSTTGLVAEQYF. The CDR3 coding sequence is TGTGCCAGCAGCACAACGGGGCTAGTCGCCGAGCAGTACTTC. Using reference TRBV13 and TRBJ2-7 for the parts outside the CDR3, the full variable domain is AAGVIQSPRHLIKEKRETATLKCYPIPRHDTVYWYQQGPGQDPQFLISFYEKMQSDKGSIPDRFSAQQFSDYHSELNMSSLELGDSALYFCASSTTGLVAEQYFGPGTRLTVT.

This clonotype was seen repeatedly, ten times or more. The V gene is TRBV6-5, the J gene TRBJ1-2; TRBD1 matches 7 bases. Germline V gene data show CDR1 as MNHEY and CDR2 as SVGAGI. With 9 bases clipped from V and 4 bases from J, the junction kept 14 bases outside the gene matches. This CDR3 is 15 amino acids long. The CDR3 sequence: CASTGDPFPSYGYTF. The CDR3 nucleotides read TGTGCCAGTACAGGGGACCCATTCCCCAGCTATGGCTACACCTTC.

In its sample, this clonotype was seen once. CDR3 in DNA: TGTGCCAGCAGCGCCGGGACAGGGGGCCCGAGCTCCTACGAGCAGTACGTC. Encoded protein: CASSAGTGGPSSYEQYV. The chain is built from TRBV2 and TRBJ2-7, with 12 bases aligning to TRBD1. The CDR3 runs 17 residues. The V segment lost 6 bases and the J segment 0 bases; nucleotides outside the gene matches: 9. The germline V gene encodes CDR1 SNHLY and CDR2 FYNNEI.

This clonotype was seen repeatedly, ten times or more. V usage is TRBV5-1 and J usage is TRBJ2-1; 8 nucleotides align to TRBD2. Losses at the gene ends were 1 base for V and 5 bases for J; bases not matched to a gene: 5. Looked up from germline, CDR1 is SGHRS and CDR2 is YFSETQ. There are 15 residues in the CDR3. The CDR3 reads CASSLLAGVNNEQFF. The CDR3 DNA follows: TGCGCCAGCAGCTTGCTAGCGGGTGTAAACAATGAGCAGTTCTTC.

The chain recombines TRBV29-1 with TRBJ2-1; 10 nucleotides line up with TRBD2. This CDR3 region has 13 residues. The germline gives CDR1 SQVTM, CDR2 ANQGSEA. Unmatched junction bases numbered 4, after V lost 7 bases and J lost 4 bases. In DNA, the CDR3 is TGCAGCGGTAGCGGGAGGTTATACAATGAGCAGTTCTTC. Translating gives CSGSGRLYNEQFF.

In its sample, this clonotype was seen many times. The chain uses TRBV6-2 or TRBV6-3 and TRBJ2-1; no reliable D call. This CDR3 comprises 12 residues. The germline CDR1 and CDR2 sequences are MNHEY and SVGEGT. The V and J ends lost 5 bases and 5 bases respectively, with 7 bases between them. The CDR3 spells CASSTPNNEQFF. CDR3 coding DNA: TGTGCCAGCAGTACCCCCAACAATGAGCAGTTCTTC.

This clonotype has a count of ten or more. V gene TRBV20-1 combines with J gene TRBJ2-3; 12 bases are a match to TRBD2. The ends lost 4 bases at V and 5 bases at J; junction bases unmatched: 16. Germline loops: CDR1 DFQATT, CDR2 SNEGSKA (reference sequence). CDR3 size: 18 residues. CDR3 nucleotide sequence: TGCAGTGCTACAAAGGCGGGACTAGCGGGTCCCGGAGGAGATACGCAGTATTTT. Its translation: CSATKAGLAGPGGDTQYF.

This chain uses TRBV19 with TRBJ2-2; no firm D call. The CDR3 is 15 amino acids. The germline V and J ends were trimmed by 3 bases and 4 bases, with 12 bases remaining between them. CDR1 LNHDA and CDR2 SQIVND come from the germline V gene (reference sequence). For the CDR3, the DNA is TGTGCCAGTAGTATTGAGGCTGGTCGCACCGGGGAGCTGTTTTTT. This gives the protein CASSIEAGRTGELFF.

This clonotype came up many times. The chain recombines TRBV28 with TRBJ1-5, with no clear D. The CDR3 is 14 residues long. V shed 7 bases and J shed 4 bases, with 14 bases lying between them. CDR1 and CDR2 from the germline V gene are MDHEN and SYDVKM. CDR3 in amino acids: CASNSGSQNQPQHF. In DNA, the CDR3 is TGTGCCAGCAACTCTGGCAGCCAGAATCAGCCCCAGCATTTT.

In this sample, this clonotype turned up once. The V and J genes are TRBV6-2 or TRBV6-3 and TRBJ2-1, with D unclear. This CDR3 has 14 amino acids. The V end was cut by 0 bases, the J end by 8 bases, with 11 bases between. Germline V gene data show CDR1 as MNHEY and CDR2 as SVGEGT. Here the CDR3 reads CASSYSILADEQFF. The CDR3 nucleotides read TGTGCCAGCAGTTACTCGATTTTAGCAGATGAGCAGTTCTTC.

This clonotype appeared many times. The chain links TRBV12-3 or TRBV12-4 to TRBJ2-4, with 10 positions matching TRBD2. This CDR3 has 14 residues. Germline trimming cut 1 base from V and 6 bases from J; bases unmatched to any gene: 0. The CDR3 reads CASSLGTSGNIQYF. The CDR3 DNA follows: TGTGCCAGCAGTTTAGGGACTAGCGGAAACATTCAGTACTTC.

This clonotype appeared many times. This chain links TRBV9 with TRBJ2-1; TRBD2 matches 8 bases. Germline V gene sequence: CDR1 SGDLS, CDR2 YYNGEE. V gave up 3 bases and J gave up 3 bases; unmatched junction bases: 8. There are 16 residues in the CDR3. CDR3 amino acids: CASSGLLAGDYNEQFF. For the CDR3, the DNA is TGTGCCAGCAGCGGTCTTCTAGCGGGCGACTACAATGAGCAGTTCTTC.

Turning to this clonotype: This may be a read error, as it is one base from a much larger clone. Written as DNA, the CDR3 is TGCAGTGCTAGTGGAGGGACTAGCGGGGATACGCAGTATTTT. Its protein is CSASGGTSGDTQYF. This chain links TRBV20-1 with TRBJ2-3; TRBD2 agrees at 12 bases. Unmatched junction bases numbered 4, after V lost 3 bases and J lost 6 bases. Per germline, CDR1 DFQATT and CDR2 SNEGSKA (reference sequence). This CDR3 is 14 amino acids long.

This clonotype was seen many times. The V call is TRBV4-2, the J call TRBJ2-7, with 8 bases lining up with TRBD2. CDR1 is LGHNA, CDR2 YNFKEQ, per germline. J lost 1 base, V lost 0 bases, and 11 bases had no gene match. The CDR3 totals 18 residues. Here the CDR3 DNA reads TGTGCCAGCAGCCAAGAGAGGTGGCGGGAGGAGGGATCCTACGAGCAGTACTTC. It specifies CASSQERWREEGSYEQYF.

The sample holds many counts of this clonotype. The rearrangement links TRBV11-3 to TRBJ1-2; no firm D call. Trimming removed 2 bases from V and 6 bases from J, with 19 bases in between. Germline V gene sequence: CDR1 SGHNT, CDR2 YENEEA. This CDR3 region has 16 residues. This CDR3 is CASSLWSGSGEDGYTF. DNA for the CDR3: TGTGCCAGCAGCTTATGGTCGGGCAGCGGAGAGGATGGCTACACCTTC.

The rearrangement links TRBV2 to TRBJ2-5; no firm D call. CDR3 size: 14 residues. Between the trimmed V and J ends, which lost 0 bases and 6 bases, there was a span of 11 bases. The germline V gene has CDR1 SNHLY and CDR2 FYNNEI. CDR3 amino acids: CASSEATDGKTQYF. DNA for the CDR3: TGTGCCAGCAGTGAAGCAACGGATGGCAAGACCCAGTACTTC.

Ten or more counts support this clonotype. CDR3 DNA sequence: TGTGCCAGCAGCCTCGGACAGGGGCCCACTGAAGCTTTCTTT. Translation gives CASSLGQGPTEAFF. This sequence joins TRBV14 and TRBJ1-1; TRBD1 agrees at 9 bases. This CDR3 region has 14 residues. Trimming took 4 bases from V and 4 from J; bases not matched to a gene: 4. Germline V CDR1 and CDR2: SGHDN, FVKESK. Together with reference TRBV14 and TRBJ1-1, the CDR3 gives the full variable domain: EAGVTQFPSHSVIEKGQTVTLRCDPISGHDNLYWYRRVMGKEIKFLLHFVKESKQDESGMPNNRFLAERTGGTYSTLKVQPAELEDSGVYFCASSLGQGPTEAFFGQGTRLTVV.

The chain joins TRBV27 to TRBJ2-2, with D perhaps TRBD2 (5 bases). V shed 4 bases and J shed 0 bases, with 18 bases lying between them. The CDR3 extends over 18 amino acids. From germline, CDR1 is MNHEY and CDR2 SMNVEV (reference sequence). For the CDR3, the DNA is TGTGCCAGCAGTTACACAACCGACTACTTCACGAACACCGGGGAGCTGTTTTTT. This sequence encodes CASSYTTDYFTNTGELFF.

There are many counts of this clonotype. This sequence joins TRBV29-1 and TRBJ1-5; possibly TRBD1 for D (6 bases). This CDR3 is 13 amino acids long. V lost 3 bases, J lost 4 bases, and 10 bases lay in between. Germline V lookup: CDR1 SQVTM, CDR2 ANQGSEA. The CDR3 protein is CSVEDSPNQPQHF. The CDR3 nucleotides read TGCAGCGTTGAGGACAGTCCTAATCAGCCCCAGCATTTT.

V is TRBV6-2 or TRBV6-3 and J is TRBJ2-6; 7 positions agree with TRBD2. The germline V gene encodes CDR1 MNHEY and CDR2 SVGEGT. The V segment lost 0 bases and the J segment 1 base; nucleotides outside the gene matches: 3. The CDR3 length is 17 residues. CDR3 DNA sequence: TGTGCCAGCAGTTACTCAGGGACTATATCTGGGGCCAACGTCCTGACTTTC. It codes for CASSYSGTISGANVLTF.

This clonotype was found many times. The V and J genes are TRBV6-5 and TRBJ1-3, with 7 bases matching TRBD1. Germline CDR1 reads MNHEY; CDR2 reads SVGAGI. The CDR3 runs to 15 residues. The V and J ends lost 5 bases and 3 bases, in that order; junction bases with no gene match: 7. CDR3 residues: CASSEGGLFGNTIYF. As DNA, the CDR3 is TGTGCCAGCAGTGAAGGGGGCCTCTTTGGAAACACCATATATTTT.

This clonotype has a count of ten or more. The chain recombines TRBV7-8 with TRBJ2-1, with no clear D. The CDR3 spans 15 residues. The V gene's germline CDR1 is SGHVS and CDR2 FQNEAQ. Trimming removed 2 bases at V and 0 bases at J, with 8 bases between. The CDR3 nucleotides are TGTGCCAGCAGCTTATTGGGAAGCTCCTACAATGAGCAGTTCTTC. Amino acid sequence: CASSLLGSSYNEQFF.

This clonotype was picked up many times. This rearrangement joins TRBV12-3 or TRBV12-4 to TRBJ2-2, with D unresolved. The CDR3 sequence is 11 residues long. V was shortened by 6 bases and J by 6 bases, with 5 bases between the two germline ends. The CDR3 nucleotides are TGTGCCAGCAGGCGCTCCGGGGAGCTGTTTTTT. The encoded protein is CASRRSGELFF.

This clonotype was picked up many times. V is TRBV5-1 and J is TRBJ1-5, with D possibly being TRBD1 (6 bases). Germline values: CDR1 SGHRS, CDR2 YFSETQ. With 1 base removed from V and 2 bases from J, the gap between germline ends came to 7 bases. The CDR3 sequence is 14 residues long. The CDR3 protein is CASSLSGGNQPQHF. CDR3 DNA sequence: TGCGCCAGCAGCTTGTCAGGGGGCAATCAGCCCCAGCATTTT.

This clonotype has more than one count but fewer than ten. The rearrangement joins TRBV18 to TRBJ2-2; D remains ambiguous. The germline CDR1 and CDR2 sequences are KGHSH and LQKENI. The CDR3 runs to 16 residues. V lost 1 base and J 1 base, leaving 10 bases between the germline ends. CDR3 DNA: TGTGCCAGCTCACCACTCTCTGAGATGAACACCGGGGAGCTGTTTTTT. Translating it yields CASSPLSEMNTGELFF.

J is TRBJ2-5 and V is TRBV10-3; TRBD1 is a possible D gene (5 bases). Germline values: CDR1 ENHRY, CDR2 SYGVKD. The CDR3 consists of 12 residues. CDR3 sequence (DNA): TGTGCTATCGGAGAAGGGGAAGAGACCCAGTACTTC. Translated: CAIGEGEETQYF.